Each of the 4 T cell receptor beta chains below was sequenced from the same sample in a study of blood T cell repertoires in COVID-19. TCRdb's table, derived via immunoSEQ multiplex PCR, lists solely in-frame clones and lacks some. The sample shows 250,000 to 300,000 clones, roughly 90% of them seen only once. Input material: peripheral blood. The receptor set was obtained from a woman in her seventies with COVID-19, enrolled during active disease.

This CDR3 reads CASSNHHTGGTENEQFF. The DNA for the CDR3 is TGTGCCAGCAGCAACCATCACACAGGGGGCACGGAAAATGAGCAGTTCTTC. The chain employs TRBV9 and TRBJ2-1; TRBD1 agrees at 9 bases. The CDR3 is made up of 17 amino acids. The ends lost 4 bases at V and 7 bases at J; junction bases unmatched: 15. Germline V gene sequence: CDR1 SGDLS, CDR2 YYNGEE.

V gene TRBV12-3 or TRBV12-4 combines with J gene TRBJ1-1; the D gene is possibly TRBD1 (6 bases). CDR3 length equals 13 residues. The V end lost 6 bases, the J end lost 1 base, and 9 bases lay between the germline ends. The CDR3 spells CASRQGPNTEAFF. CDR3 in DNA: TGTGCCAGCAGACAGGGACCGAACACTGAAGCTTTCTTT.

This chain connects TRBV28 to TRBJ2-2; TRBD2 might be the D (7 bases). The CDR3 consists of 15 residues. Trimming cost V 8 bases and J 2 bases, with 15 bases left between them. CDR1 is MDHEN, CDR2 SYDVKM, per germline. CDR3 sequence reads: CASHPGGRNTGELFF. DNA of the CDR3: TGTGCCAGCCACCCCGGGGGGCGCAACACCGGGGAGCTGTTTTTT.

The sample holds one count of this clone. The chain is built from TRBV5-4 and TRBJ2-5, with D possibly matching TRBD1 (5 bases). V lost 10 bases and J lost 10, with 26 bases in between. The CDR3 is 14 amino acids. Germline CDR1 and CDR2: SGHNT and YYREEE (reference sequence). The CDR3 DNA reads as TGTGCCTCTTCCGGTGGCAGGGAAGGAAGTATCCAGTACTTC. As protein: CASSGGREGSIQYF.